A single sample gave rise to the 28 T cell receptor beta chains below, sequenced in a study of CXCR3-negative and CXCR3-positive naive CD8 T cells. Each TRB cDNA library was prepared by 5' RACE (with UMI labels). Using the 5' RACE reads, TCRdb records one entry per CDR3 protein without DNA. Its table records some 110,000 distinct CDR3 sequences. These TCRs are of unknown antigen specificity. General study results and limits: Researchers report that CXCR3-positive naive cells carry more hydrophobic TRB CDR3s than CXCR3-negative naive cells.

Sequencing was done on a sample of naive CXCR3+ CD8+ T cells from blood. The subset here: CD45RO-CCR7+CD27+CD95- naive CD8+ T cells expressing CXCR3 (TNR3+). The receptor set was obtained from a human donor in good health. Some clones in this sample may be carry-over from other donors' samples.

The chain recombines TRBV6-5 with TRBJ2-7; TCRdb calls TRBD2, which cannot be checked without DNA. This CDR3 is built from 14 residues. Germline values: CDR1 MNHEY, CDR2 SVGAGI. CDR3 in amino acids: CASTTTTGEGEQYF.

The chain carries TRBV5-1 and TRBJ2-1; TCRdb picks TRBD1, but there is no DNA to check that call. The CDR3 is 14 residues long. CDR1 is SGHRS and CDR2 is YFSETQ in the germline V gene. CDR3: CASSTGQVNNEQFF.

The chain couples TRBV6-2 or TRBV6-3 to TRBJ2-7; the D call of TRBD2 rests on TCRdb alone, since no DNA is present to check it. The CDR3 sequence is 16 residues long. Germline V gives CDR1 MNHEY, CDR2 SVGEGT. The CDR3: CASSLMRAGGSYEQYF.

The chain is built from TRBV20-1 and TRBJ2-1. The germline gives CDR1 DFQATT, CDR2 SNEGSKA (reference sequence). This CDR3 has 15 residues. This chain's CDR3 is CSASNVRGSLNEQFF.

The V and J genes are TRBV13 and TRBJ2-7; TCRdb returns TRBD1, unconfirmable since there is no DNA. Germline CDR1 PRHDT, CDR2 FYEKMQ (reference sequence). The length of the CDR3 is 15 residues. This chain's CDR3 is CASSNRDSSSYEQYF. The full variable domain, rest sourced from reference TRBV13 and TRBJ2-7, is AAGVIQSPRHLIKEKRETATLKCYPIPRHDTVYWYQQGPGQDPQFLISFYEKMQSDKGSIPDRFSAQQFSDYHSELNMSSLELGDSALYFCASSNRDSSSYEQYFGPGTRLTVT.

The chain joins TRBV28 to TRBJ1-1. In germline, CDR1 is MDHEN, CDR2 SYDVKM. There are 14 residues in the CDR3. Here the CDR3 reads CASSTGQRMGGAFF.

The rearrangement links TRBV11-3 to TRBJ2-4; TCRdb's assignment of TRBD2 cannot be checked, as there is no DNA. The CDR3 spans 16 residues. CDR1 and CDR2 (germline): SGHNT, YENEEA. This CDR3 is CAGSLLREGTKNIQYF.

The rearrangement joins TRBV5-5 to TRBJ1-2. The CDR3 runs 14 residues. The germline V gene encodes CDR1 SGHKS and CDR2 YYEKEE (reference sequence). The chain's CDR3 is CASSFGGNPYGYTF.

This chain's CDR3 is CASSSSSTSGRTDGGSYNEQFF. V is TRBV6-5 and J is TRBJ2-1; TCRdb's D call of TRBD2 is untestable without DNA. Germline CDR1 is MNHEY and CDR2 is SVGAGI. The CDR3 has 22 amino acids.

The chain employs TRBV28 and TRBJ2-2; TCRdb gives TRBD2 as the D gene, but with no DNA this cannot be confirmed. Looked up from germline, CDR1 is MDHEN and CDR2 is SYDVKM. This CDR3 spans 18 amino acids. CDR3 residues: CASSLSWVGSLNTGELFF.

This chain links TRBV20-1 with TRBJ2-7; TCRdb proposes TRBD1, but this gene call is untestable without DNA. This CDR3 spans 15 amino acids. CDR1 is DFQATT, CDR2 SNEGSKA, per germline (reference sequence). The CDR3 sequence is CSARDFSGDPWEQYF.

The rearrangement uses TRBV7-3 and TRBJ2-1; TCRdb selects TRBD2, and the lack of DNA leaves this call unchecked. Germline values: CDR1 SGHTA, CDR2 FQGTGA. CDR3 size: 16 residues. The CDR3 reads CASSLTRTSATNEQFF.

The chain couples TRBV29-1 to TRBJ2-7; TCRdb gives TRBD2 as the D gene, but with no DNA this cannot be confirmed. The CDR3 runs to 14 residues. Germline CDR1 reads SQVTM; CDR2 reads ANQGSEA. This CDR3 is CSVREGLSTSEQYF.

This sequence joins TRBV12-3 or TRBV12-4 and TRBJ1-1; the TCRdb call, TRBD1, lacks DNA for checking. The CDR3 spans 11 residues. The CDR3 spells CASSGGTEAFF.

V usage is TRBV20-1 and J usage is TRBJ2-3; TCRdb designates TRBD1, a call that cannot be tested without DNA. Germline values: CDR1 DFQATT, CDR2 SNEGSKA (reference sequence). The CDR3 spans 14 residues. CDR3 region: CSARTGGEADTQYF.

The V gene is TRBV14, the J gene TRBJ2-1; the D call from TCRdb, TRBD2, cannot be confirmed without DNA. Germline assignment: CDR1 SGHDN and CDR2 FVKESK. This CDR3 region has 19 residues. CDR3 in amino acids: CASSQDPSGGTSSYNEQFF.

The chain has TRBV4-3 and TRBJ2-7; the D call from TCRdb, TRBD2, cannot be confirmed without DNA. In germline, CDR1 is LGHNA, CDR2 YSLEER. CDR3 length: 13 residues. CDR3 in amino acids: CASSQDRAYEQYF.

The CDR3 sequence is CSADGTSGSPYEQYF. This rearrangement joins TRBV29-1 to TRBJ2-7; TCRdb returns TRBD2, unconfirmable since there is no DNA. CDR1 and CDR2 (germline): SQVTM, ANQGSEA. This CDR3 is 15 amino acids long.

V gene TRBV3-1 combines with J gene TRBJ2-1; TCRdb's D call of TRBD2 is untestable without DNA. CDR3 length: 18 residues. Germline-derived CDR1 and CDR2 are LGHDT and YNNKEL (reference sequence). CDR3 amino acids: CASSQVSLASGTYNEQFF.

This chain uses TRBV20-1 with TRBJ2-7; the TCRdb D gene call, TRBD2, has no DNA to confirm it. CDR3 length: 15 residues. Germline V gene lookup returns CDR1 DFQATT and CDR2 SNEGSKA (reference sequence). The CDR3 spells CSARDMVAGGFEQYF.

The chain employs TRBV7-9 and TRBJ1-2. CDR1 is SEHNR, CDR2 FQNEAQ, per germline (reference sequence). CDR3 length: 13 amino acids. CDR3: CASSLAGNYGYTF.

The chain has TRBV5-5 and TRBJ2-1; TCRdb's D call of TRBD2 is untestable without DNA. Germline CDR1 is SGHKS and CDR2 is YYEKEE (reference sequence). This CDR3 spans 15 amino acids. The CDR3 sequence: CASSPGLASYNEQFF. The variable domain in full, completed from reference TRBV5-5 and TRBJ2-1, reads DAGVTQSPTHLIKTRGQQVTLRCSPISGHKSVSWYQQVLGQGPQFIFQYYEKEERGRGNFPDRFSARQFPNYSSELNVNALLLGDSALYLCASSPGLASYNEQFFGPGTRLTVL.

Here the CDR3 reads CASSLASGGTDTQYF. V gene TRBV11-2 combines with J gene TRBJ2-3. Looked up from germline, CDR1 is SGHAT and CDR2 is FQNNGV. The CDR3 has 15 residues.

The gene calls are TRBV2 and TRBJ2-2; the TCRdb D gene call, TRBD2, has no DNA to confirm it. This CDR3 region has 13 residues. CDR1 SNHLY and CDR2 FYNNEI come from the germline V gene. The CDR3 sequence: CASCGLNTGELFF.

V and J are TRBV12-3 or TRBV12-4 and TRBJ2-3; TCRdb picks TRBD1, but there is no DNA to check that call. The CDR3 loop spans 15 amino acids. The CDR3 spells CASNIGTARTDTQYF.

The chain couples TRBV7-9 to TRBJ2-7; TCRdb indicates TRBD2, and absent DNA this call remains unverified. CDR1 SEHNR and CDR2 FQNEAQ come from the germline V gene (reference sequence). The CDR3 runs 15 residues. The CDR3 protein is CASNVPGLIPNEQYF.

V is TRBV9 and J is TRBJ1-6; without DNA, the TCRdb call of TRBD1 cannot be checked. The CDR3 length is 14 residues. The germline gives CDR1 SGDLS, CDR2 YYNGEE. CDR3: CASSVGQDPLPLHF.

V usage is TRBV9 and J usage is TRBJ1-1; TCRdb outputs TRBD1, but without DNA this stays unchecked. The length of the CDR3 is 15 residues. Germline V gene lookup returns CDR1 SGDLS and CDR2 YYNGEE. CDR3 sequence reads: CASAKRQGPNTEAFF.